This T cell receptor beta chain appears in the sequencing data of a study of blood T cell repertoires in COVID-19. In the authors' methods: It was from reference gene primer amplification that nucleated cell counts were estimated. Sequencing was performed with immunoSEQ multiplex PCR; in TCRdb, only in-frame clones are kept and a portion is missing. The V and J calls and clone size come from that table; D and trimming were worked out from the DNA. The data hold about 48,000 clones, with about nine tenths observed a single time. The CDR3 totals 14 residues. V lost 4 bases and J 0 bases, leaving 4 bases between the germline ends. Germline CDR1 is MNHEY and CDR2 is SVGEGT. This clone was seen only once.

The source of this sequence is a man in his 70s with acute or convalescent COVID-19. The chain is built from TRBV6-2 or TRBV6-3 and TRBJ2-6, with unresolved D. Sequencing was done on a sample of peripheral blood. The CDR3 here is CASSSHSGANVLTF. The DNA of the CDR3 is TGTGCCAGCAGTTCCCACTCTGGGGCCAACGTCCTGACTTTC.